This T cell receptor beta chain was recorded in a study of monozygotic twins with inflammatory bowel disease. Findings of the study overall: Background noise in patient repertoires may stem from differing immunosuppressive treatments. No detectable difference in repertoire similarity separated concordant from discordant twins, possibly as a result of limited power.

Of note for this clonotype: Its antigen is as yet unknown.

The template-switching step introduced UMIs that carried a 6-nucleotide sample barcode. TCRdb re-analyzed the 5' RACE reads; it lists each CDR3 protein once, without DNA. In total, the table holds nearly 450,000 distinct CDR3 sequences. Sequencing was done on a sample of blood. This clonotype was sampled from a human donor with ulcerative colitis or Crohn's disease, or a healthy co-twin of an affected twin (not recorded which).

CDR3 amino acids: CASSLYILGGVSTDTQYF. The chain employs TRBV11-2 and TRBJ2-3; with no DNA, the TCRdb D assignment of TRBD1 cannot be verified. Germline V gene data show CDR1 as SGHAT and CDR2 as FQNNGV. The CDR3 spans 18 residues.